This TCR beta chain was profiled in a study of preoperative IRX-2 immunotherapy in early breast cancer. This clone occurred once. Treatment in this sample: preoperative locoregional IRX-2 cytokine immunotherapy. Preoperative locoregional IRX-2 cytokine immunotherapy was tested in the phase Ib source study. Some clones are missing from TCRdb's copy, which holds only in-frame ones; the method was immunoSEQ multiplex PCR. Of some 99,000 clones in the sample, more than 80% were seen once. The germline V gene has CDR1 MGHDK and CDR2 SYGVNS. The ends were cut back, 9 bases at V and 0 bases at J, with 18 bases in the middle. This CDR3 region has 15 residues.

The sample consisted of tumor tissue, taken after IRX-2 immunotherapy. This chain joins TRBV25-1 and TRBJ2-7; D gene uncertain. This clonotype originated in a human donor with breast cancer. The CDR3 nucleotides read TGTGCCAGTACTCCAGTACGGATTCGCTCCTACGAGCAGTACTTC. It translates to CASTPVRIRSYEQYF.